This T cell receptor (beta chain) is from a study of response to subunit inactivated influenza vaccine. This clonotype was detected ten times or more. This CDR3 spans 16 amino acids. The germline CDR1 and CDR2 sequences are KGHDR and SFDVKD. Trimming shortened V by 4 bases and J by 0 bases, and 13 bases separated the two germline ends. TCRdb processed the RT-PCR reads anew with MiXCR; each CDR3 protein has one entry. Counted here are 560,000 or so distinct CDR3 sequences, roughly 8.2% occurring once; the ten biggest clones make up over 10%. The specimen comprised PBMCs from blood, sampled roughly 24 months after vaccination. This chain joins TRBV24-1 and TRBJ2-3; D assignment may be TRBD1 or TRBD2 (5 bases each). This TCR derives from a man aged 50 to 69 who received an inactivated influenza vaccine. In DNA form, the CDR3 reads TGTGCCACCAGTGACCCCCGGGGACGGAGCACAGATACGCAGTATTTT. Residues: CATSDPRGRSTDTQYF.